A single sample gave rise to the 20 T cell receptor beta chains below, sequenced in a study of blood T cell repertoires in COVID-19 (dated by TCRdb to about 2020). Library method: the immunoSEQ multiplex PCR assay. This immuneACCESS table, as held by TCRdb, lists in-frame sequences with V and J called but not all clones. Of the missing ones, under half trace to an unresolved V gene in checked studies; the others have no known cause. In all, the sample holds 95,000 to 150,000 clones, and approximately 90% of those were seen once. 2.1% of the sample belongs to the ten largest clones. Sequencing was done on a sample of peripheral blood. These receptors originate from a man over 45 with COVID-19, enrolled during active disease.

The chain links TRBV7-3 to TRBJ2-3; TRBD2 matches at 11 bases. The CDR3 has 15 amino acids. Germline values: CDR1 SGHTA, CDR2 FQGTGA. With V trimmed by 2 bases and J by 3 bases, 1 base remained unmatched. This chain's CDR3 is CASSLLAGGTDTQYF. DNA for the CDR3: TGTGCCAGCAGCTTATTAGCGGGAGGGACAGATACGCAGTATTTT.

The rearrangement joins TRBV5-6 to TRBJ1-4, with D hard to call. Per germline, CDR1 SGHDT and CDR2 YYEEEE. Trimming took off 3 bases at V and 4 bases at J, with 16 bases between the two ends. There are 16 residues in the CDR3. Here the CDR3 reads CASSSNTYSLNEKLFF. Here the CDR3 DNA reads TGTGCCAGCAGCTCTAACACTTACAGCCTTAATGAAAAACTGTTTTTT.

This clone was found a few times. The chain is built from TRBV3-1 (or the pseudogene TRBV3-2) and TRBJ2-5; D is possibly TRBD2 (6 bases). This CDR3 contains 15 residues. Trimming shortened V by 2 bases and J by 2 bases, and 12 bases separated the two germline ends. The germline CDR1 and CDR2 sequences are LGHDT and YNNKEL (reference sequence). CDR3 sequence: CASSQPTGGQETQYF. The CDR3 DNA reads TGTGCCAGCAGCCAACCGACCGGGGGACAAGAGACCCAGTACTTC.

This clone was seen once. The chain has TRBV9 and TRBJ2-7, with 11 bases aligning to TRBD2. This CDR3 has 15 residues. Germline trimming cut 4 bases from V and 5 bases from J; bases unmatched to any gene: 8. The V gene's germline CDR1 is SGDLS and CDR2 YYNGEE. In DNA form, the CDR3 reads TGTGCCAGCAGCCCCTTAGCGGGAGGGTCACACGAGCAGTACTTC. Amino acid sequence: CASSPLAGGSHEQYF. Filled out from reference TRBV9 and TRBJ2-7, the complete variable domain reads DSGVTQTPKHLITATGQRVTLRCSPRSGDLSVYWYQQSLDQGLQFLIQYYNGEERAKGNILERFSAQQFPDLHSELNLSSLELGDSALYFCASSPLAGGSHEQYFGPGTRLTVT.

The rearrangement links TRBV28 to TRBJ1-1; 9 bases fit TRBD1. The CDR3 loop spans 15 amino acids. The V and J ends lost 6 bases and 4 bases, in that order; junction bases with no gene match: 9. Germline assignment: CDR1 MDHEN and CDR2 SYDVKM. CDR3 loop: CASRPQGAGGTEAFF. As DNA, the CDR3 is TGTGCCAGCAGACCACAGGGGGCAGGCGGCACTGAAGCTTTCTTT.

This clone was counted a few times. This chain links TRBV12-3 or TRBV12-4 with TRBJ1-2; 7 bases align to TRBD1. V shed 4 bases and J 4 bases; nucleotides not matched to a gene: 3. The CDR3 is 13 amino acids. For the CDR3, the DNA is TGTGCCAGCAGTTATAGGGACAGCTATGGCTACACCTTC. Translation: CASSYRDSYGYTF.

The chain joins TRBV15 to TRBJ1-1; D call uncertain. The CDR3 is made up of 15 amino acids. Germline V gene sequence: CDR1 LNHNV, CDR2 YYDKDF (reference sequence). Deletions cut 0 bases from V and 3 bases from J, with 11 bases between. The CDR3 spells CATSRERDLHTEAFF. CDR3 in DNA: TGTGCCACCAGCAGAGAGCGGGATCTGCACACTGAAGCTTTCTTT.

The chain carries TRBV7-9 and TRBJ2-6, with 12 bases identical to TRBD1. CDR3 length: 18 residues. CDR1 and CDR2 (germline): SEHNR, FQNEAQ (reference sequence). The V gene end was trimmed by 4 bases and the J gene end by 2 bases; junction bases not matched to a gene: 6. The CDR3 reads CASSWIRDRGPGANVLTF. CDR3 DNA: TGTGCCAGCAGCTGGATCCGGGACAGGGGGCCTGGGGCCAACGTCCTGACTTTC.

The genes are TRBV30 and TRBJ1-5, with 9 bases that match TRBD1. Per the germline V gene, CDR1 is GTSNPN and CDR2 is SVGIG (reference sequence). The CDR3 covers 15 residues. Trimming at V came to 3 bases and at J to 3 bases, leaving 6 bases not matched to a gene. This chain's CDR3 is CAWRAGTGPNQPQHF. DNA for the CDR3: TGTGCCTGGAGGGCCGGGACAGGGCCCAATCAGCCCCAGCATTTT.

V and J are TRBV6-5 and TRBJ2-2; no reliable D call. Trimming shortened V by 7 bases and J by 3 bases, and 12 bases separated the two germline ends. CDR3 length: 14 residues. Per the germline V gene, CDR1 is MNHEY and CDR2 is SVGAGI. The CDR3 DNA sequence: TGTGCCAGCAAGATAGTTGTAGACACCGGGGAGCTGTTTTTT. Amino acids: CASKIVVDTGELFF.

This chain connects TRBV7-2 to TRBJ1-6; 11 bases are a match to TRBD1. Germline V lookup: CDR1 SGHTA, CDR2 FQGNSA. The CDR3 spans 16 residues. With 1 base clipped from V and 11 bases from J, the junction kept 7 bases outside the gene matches. The CDR3 is CASSLGTGGLETPLHF. The DNA for the CDR3 is TGTGCCAGCAGCTTAGGGACAGGGGGCTTAGAGACACCCCTCCACTTT.

The CDR3 DNA is TGTGCCAGCAGTTTGGGACAGTATAATGAGCAGTTCTTC. Its translation: CASSLGQYNEQFF. This sequence joins TRBV28 and TRBJ2-1, with TRBD1 identical over 7 bases. Germline V gene sequence: CDR1 MDHEN, CDR2 SYDVKM. The CDR3 covers 13 residues. V lost 3 bases and J lost 7; bases outside the gene matches: 3.

The chain links TRBV2 to TRBJ1-1; possibly TRBD1 for D (5 bases). The CDR3 runs 13 residues. The germline V gene has CDR1 SNHLY and CDR2 FYNNEI. Trimming left V 5 bases short and J 5 bases short, with 12 bases between. The CDR3 DNA sequence: TGTGCCAGCAGTAATAAGGGGAATACTGAAGCTTTCTTT. It specifies CASSNKGNTEAFF.

The chain combines TRBV24-1 with TRBJ2-1; 9 nucleotides align to TRBD1. Germline-derived CDR1 and CDR2 are KGHDR and SFDVKD. This CDR3 contains 15 residues. Trimming removed 6 bases from V and 7 bases from J; junction bases left unmatched: 9. The CDR3 region is CATSTGQGGTNEQFF. CDR3 DNA sequence: TGTGCCACCAGTACGGGACAGGGAGGAACGAATGAGCAGTTCTTC.

The rearrangement joins TRBV4-2 to TRBJ2-6, with D maybe TRBD1 (6 bases). The ends were cut back, 4 bases at V and 0 bases at J, with 13 bases in the middle. CDR1 is LGHNA and CDR2 is YNFKEQ in the germline V gene. This CDR3 has 17 residues. CDR3 amino acids: CASSPAGQSSGANVLTF. The CDR3 region has the DNA TGTGCCAGCAGCCCCGCCGGACAGAGCTCTGGGGCCAACGTCCTGACTTTC.

This clone was seen once. The chain uses TRBV7-3 and TRBJ1-2, with D possibly TRBD1 on 5 matching bases. The CDR3 spans 14 residues. CDR1 and CDR2 from the germline V gene are SGHTA and FQGTGA. Trimming left V 5 bases short and J 6 bases short, with 16 bases between. CDR3 residues: CASSHPQDKHGYTF. In nucleotides, the CDR3 is TGTGCCAGCAGCCACCCCCAGGACAAGCATGGCTACACCTTC.

Remarks on this clone: One junction end does not reproduce the germline sequence, and a read error may be involved. V gene TRBV7-7 combines with J gene TRBJ2-2, with 12 bases aligning to TRBD2. CDR3 length equals 15 residues. Germline values: CDR1 SSHAT, CDR2 FNYEAQ (reference sequence). CDR3 sequence: CASSLGLAGTGELFF. The CDR3 coding sequence is TGTGCTAGCAGCTTAGGACTAGCGGGAACCGGGGAGCTGTTTTTT.

This clone is a singleton in its sample. This rearrangement joins TRBV6-5 to TRBJ1-4; TRBD1 is a possible D gene (5 bases). Germline-derived CDR1 and CDR2 are MNHEY and SVGAGI. The CDR3 is 14 residues long. Trimming shortened V by 4 bases and J by 4 bases, and 10 bases separated the two germline ends. CDR3 sequence: CASSSPGLNEKLFF. The CDR3 DNA is TGTGCCAGCAGTTCGCCGGGACTTAATGAAAAACTGTTTTTT.

The DNA for the CDR3 is TGTGCCAGCAGTTTGTTAGCCGAGCAGTACTTC. Encoded protein: CASSLLAEQYF. The chain links TRBV12-3 or TRBV12-4 to TRBJ2-7; D is unresolved. The CDR3 extends over 11 amino acids. The ends were cut back, 3 bases at V and 6 bases at J, with 6 bases in the middle.

The rearrangement joins TRBV4-2 to TRBJ2-7; D is possibly TRBD1 (6 bases). This CDR3 is 16 amino acids long. Germline CDR1 LGHNA, CDR2 YNFKEQ. V was cut by 3 bases and J by 6 bases, with 21 bases left in between. The CDR3 loop reads CASSHAPPRTVAEQYV. DNA for the CDR3: TGTGCCAGCAGCCATGCTCCCCCGCGGACAGTTGCCGAGCAGTACGTC.